The 15 T cell receptor beta chains in this list originate from one sample, sequenced in a study of cytomegalovirus exposure and HLA in healthy donors. PCR employed 60 Vbeta and 13 Jbeta primers. Using immunoSEQ multiplex PCR, the repertoire was profiled, and TCRdb retains in-frame clones only, with some absent. The table records roughly 180,000 clones, around four fifths of them present only once. Material: PBMCs. The receptors shown here come from a man aged 25-45 years in good health and CMV-seronegative.

The chain uses TRBV7-3 and TRBJ2-1; 7 nucleotides align to TRBD2. In germline, CDR1 is SGHTA, CDR2 FQGTGA. The CDR3 runs 16 residues. The junction had 10 bases not matched to a gene; V was cut back by 5 bases and J by 3 bases. CDR3 in DNA: TGTGCCAGCAGCCGGGGCGGGGGTTCTCGCTACAATGAGCAGTTCTTC. It translates to CASSRGGGSRYNEQFF.

V is TRBV5-1 and J is TRBJ1-1; 7 bases agree with TRBD1. Germline V lookup: CDR1 SGHRS, CDR2 YFSETQ. This CDR3 is 14 amino acids long. With 1 base clipped from V and 4 bases from J, the junction kept 4 bases outside the gene matches. CDR3 sequence reads: CASSLSGGGTEAFF. In DNA form, the CDR3 reads TGCGCCAGCAGCTTGTCAGGGGGAGGCACTGAAGCTTTCTTT. The variable domain in full, completed from reference TRBV5-1 and TRBJ1-1, reads KAGVTQTPRYLIKTRGQQVTLSCSPISGHRSVSWYQQTPGQGLQFLFEYFSETQRNKGNFPGRFSGRQFSNSRSEMNVSTLELGDSALYLCASSLSGGGTEAFFGQGTRLTVV.

V is TRBV6-5 and J is TRBJ1-2; TRBD1 aligns across 10 bases. J gave up 7 bases and V 2 bases, and 4 bases lay outside the gene matches. The CDR3 has 14 residues. Germline CDR1 is MNHEY and CDR2 is SVGAGI. CDR3 bases: TGTGCCAGCAGTTACAGGGACAGGGGAGCTGGCTACACCTTC. It specifies CASSYRDRGAGYTF.

V is TRBV5-1 and J is TRBJ2-2, with D uncertain. The CDR3 has 14 amino acids. Trimming removed 5 bases at V and 0 bases at J, with 8 bases between. Germline CDR1 and CDR2: SGHRS and YFSETQ. The CDR3 bases are TGCGCCAGCAGTTCAAGCGCGAACACCGGGGAGCTGTTTTTT. It translates to CASSSSANTGELFF.

J is TRBJ2-5 and V is TRBV28, with D perhaps TRBD1 (6 bases). Per the germline V gene, CDR1 is MDHEN and CDR2 is SYDVKM. The V gene lost 5 bases and the J gene lost 2 bases, with 21 bases spanning the gap. CDR3 length: 17 residues. CDR3: CASSTEGTGYKQETQYF. The DNA for the CDR3 is TGTGCCAGCAGTACCGAGGGCACAGGGTACAAACAAGAGACCCAGTACTTC.

The chain is built from TRBV4-2 and TRBJ2-3; perhaps TRBD1 as D (6 bases). V lost 0 bases and J 7 bases, leaving 14 bases between the germline ends. Germline assignment: CDR1 LGHNA and CDR2 YNFKEQ. CDR3 length equals 15 residues. The DNA for the CDR3 is TGTGCCAGCAGCCAAGATTTCGGCAGGGGAAATACGCAGTATTTT. It translates to CASSQDFGRGNTQYF.

J is TRBJ2-5 and V is TRBV29-1, with 9 bases matching TRBD2. The CDR3 has 15 amino acids. V lost 2 bases, J lost 2 bases, and 6 bases stayed unmatched. CDR1 and CDR2 from the germline V gene are SQVTM and ANQGSEA. The CDR3 DNA sequence: TGCAGCGTTGAACCTGGACTAGCGAATCAAGAGACCCAGTACTTC. It translates to CSVEPGLANQETQYF.

The rearrangement links TRBV7-2 to TRBJ2-7, with no clear D. Germline lookup yields CDR1 SGHTA and CDR2 FQGNSA. The CDR3 runs to 15 residues. V was cut by 5 bases and J by 1 base, with 15 bases left in between. DNA of the CDR3: TGTGCCAGCAGCCCTGAGGCAGCAAGGTCCTACGAGCAGTACTTC. Its protein product is CASSPEAARSYEQYF.

This sequence joins TRBV30 and TRBJ1-2; possibly TRBD1 for D (5 bases). Trimming cost V 0 bases and J 4 bases, with 12 bases left between them. This CDR3 is built from 14 residues. Per the germline V gene, CDR1 is GTSNPN and CDR2 is SVGIG (reference sequence). The CDR3 reads CAWSVDSVTYGYTF. CDR3 bases: TGTGCCTGGAGTGTAGACAGCGTAACCTATGGCTACACCTTC.

J is TRBJ2-7 and V is TRBV7-8; a weak D match, TRBD1 (6 bases). V lost 2 bases to trimming and J lost 6 bases, with 8 bases between them. The CDR3 loop spans 12 amino acids. Germline V gene data show CDR1 as SGHVS and CDR2 as FQNEAQ. The CDR3 reads CASSLPGVEQYF. The CDR3 DNA reads TGTGCCAGCAGCTTACCAGGGGTCGAGCAGTACTTC.

The chain couples TRBV11-2 to TRBJ2-7, with 13 positions matching TRBD2. CDR3 length: 15 amino acids. After removal of 3 bases from V and 3 bases from J, the junction contained 2 bases not matched to a gene. CDR1 and CDR2 from the germline V gene are SGHAT and FQNNGV. CDR3 nucleotide sequence: TGTGCCAGCAGCTTGGGACTAGCGGGGATCTACGAGCAGTACTTC. This translates into CASSLGLAGIYEQYF.

V and J are TRBV19 and TRBJ2-6; TRBD1 matches at 8 bases. Germline V lookup: CDR1 LNHDA, CDR2 SQIVND (reference sequence). The CDR3 spans 17 residues. V shed 4 bases, J shed 7 bases, and the junction held 12 bases outside the gene matches. Written as DNA, the CDR3 is TGTGCCAGTAGTAGGGACAGGATGACCTCTCTTGCCAACGTCCTGACTTTC. Amino acids: CASSRDRMTSLANVLTF. Full variable domain (rest looked up from reference TRBV19 and TRBJ2-6): DGGITQSPKYLFRKEGQNVTLSCEQNLNHDAMYWYRQDPGQGLRLIYYSQIVNDFQKGDIAEGYSVSREKKESFPLTVTSAQKNPTAFYLCASSRDRMTSLANVLTFGAGSRLTVL.

The V gene is TRBV4-1, the J gene TRBJ2-7; D perhaps matches TRBD1 (5 bases). CDR1 is MGHRA, CDR2 YSYEKL, per germline. This CDR3 spans 16 amino acids. Trimming removed 0 bases from V and 2 bases from J, with 14 bases in between. As DNA, the CDR3 is TGCGCCAGCAGCCAAGATCCATTCCCAGGGCCCTACGAGCAGTACTTC. The encoded protein is CASSQDPFPGPYEQYF.

The chain carries TRBV10-1 and TRBJ2-7, with 9 bases identical to TRBD2. Germline V gene lookup returns CDR1 WNHNN and CDR2 SYGVQD (reference sequence). The V and J ends lost 4 bases and 5 bases, in that order; junction bases with no gene match: 6. This CDR3 region has 14 residues. Here the CDR3 reads CASSAGTSSHEQYF. The CDR3 nucleotides read TGCGCCAGCAGTGCCGGGACTAGCAGCCACGAGCAGTACTTC.

The chain has TRBV30 and TRBJ2-1; 14 bases are shared with TRBD2. This CDR3 has 15 amino acids. Germline CDR1 GTSNPN, CDR2 SVGIG (reference sequence). The trim removed 2 bases at V and 9 bases at J, leaving 6 bases unmatched. The CDR3 DNA sequence: TGTGCCTGGAGTCCGGGACTAGCGGGAGAAGGTGAGCAGTTCTTC. This gives the protein CAWSPGLAGEGEQFF.